This is a list of T cell receptor beta chains from one sample in a study of blood T cell repertoires in COVID-19. Repertoires were generated with immunoSEQ multiplex PCR, while TCRdb's copy carries only in-frame clones and drops some. The sample carries 150,000 or so clones, approximately 90% recorded once. Sequencing used PBMCs or T cells enriched from blood (not recorded which). Every receptor here comes from a middle-aged woman who had been exposed to COVID-19. Both conserved end residues are part of each CDR3. Fields, in order: D gene, V gene, clone size, J gene, CDR3 protein, CDR3 DNA. D genes are given only for firm matches. Some rows have no size entry. The others give once, few or many, or a class for an expanded clone.

>.|TRBV5-1|.|TRBJ2-7
CASSLAGHSYEQYF
TGCGCCAGCAGCTTGGCCGGACACTCCTACGAGCAGTACTTC
>.|TRBV7-2|.|TRBJ1-5
CASTTQNGGPQHF
TGTGCCAGCACCACCCAAAACGGTGGGCCCCAGCATTTT
>.|TRBV19|.|TRBJ1-5
CASSNLGLILGSNQPQHF
TGTGCCAGTAGTAACCTAGGACTGATTCTCGGTAGCAATCAGCCCCAGCATTTT
>.|TRBV9|.|TRBJ1-1
CASSVVSRGFTEAFF
TGTGCCAGCAGCGTAGTCAGCAGGGGTTTCACTGAAGCTTTCTTT
>TRBD1|TRBV7-8|.|TRBJ1-1
CASSALTGSEAFF
TGTGCCAGCAGCGCCCTGACAGGGTCTGAAGCTTTCTTT
>TRBD1|TRBV27|.|TRBJ2-1
CASRLDRGHYNEQFF
TGTGCCAGCAGACTCGACAGGGGCCACTACAATGAGCAGTTCTTC
>TRBD1|TRBV29-1|.|TRBJ1-3
CSVEDLTGIGTIYF
TGCAGCGTTGAAGACTTGACAGGGATCGGCACCATATATTTT
>TRBD2|TRBV27|.|TRBJ2-2
CASSLSAGDFFTGELFF
TGTGCCAGCAGTTTATCGGCGGGGGATTTCTTCACCGGGGAGCTGTTTTTT
>.|TRBV2|.|TRBJ1-1
CASSGHGEMNTEAFF
TGTGCCAGCAGTGGGCACGGGGAGATGAACACTGAAGCTTTCTTT
>.|TRBV18|.|TRBJ2-7
CASSRDSLYEQYF
TGTGCCAGCTCACGGGACTCCCTCTACGAGCAGTACTTC
>TRBD1|TRBV6-4|.|TRBJ2-7
CASSDLTGDYEQYF
TGTGCCAGCAGTGACTTAACAGGGGACTACGAGCAGTACTTC
>TRBD1|TRBV7-8|.|TRBJ2-5
CASSLQPQGAETQYF
TGTGCCAGCAGCTTACAGCCACAGGGGGCCGAGACCCAGTACTTC
>TRBD1|TRBV5-6|.|TRBJ2-7
CASSLEQGWYEQYF
TGTGCCAGCAGCTTGGAACAGGGGTGGTACGAGCAGTACTTC
>TRBD2|TRBV2|.|TRBJ2-3
CASSDSSGGARDVESDTQYF
TGTGCCAGCAGTGATAGTAGCGGGGGGGCCCGTGATGTTGAATCAGATACGCAGTATTTT
>TRBD1|TRBV5-1|.|TRBJ1-4
CASSPDRGNEKLFF
TGCGCCAGCAGCCCGGACAGGGGTAATGAAAAACTGTTTTTT
>TRBD2|TRBV19|.|TRBJ2-3
CASSHRLAGEADTQYF
TGTGCCAGTAGTCACCGACTAGCGGGAGAGGCAGATACGCAGTATTTT
>.|TRBV6-1|once|TRBJ1-5
CASSERSGLGQPQHF
TGTGCCAGCAGTGAAAGGTCCGGGTTAGGTCAGCCCCAGCATTTT
>.|TRBV5-1|.|TRBJ1-1
CASSADHRATYEAFF
TGCGCCAGCAGCGCCGACCACAGGGCTACCTATGAAGCTTTCTTT
>.|TRBV9|.|TRBJ2-2
CASSVDGGRVSGELFF
TGTGCCAGCAGCGTAGACGGGGGGCGCGTTTCTGGGGAGCTGTTTTTT
>TRBD2|TRBV29-1|.|TRBJ2-1
CSVGLAGNEQFF
TGCAGCGTTGGCCTAGCGGGGAATGAGCAGTTCTTC
>.|TRBV7-9|.|TRBJ2-5
CASGGQETQYF
TGTGCCAGCGGGGGGCAAGAGACCCAGTACTTC
>.|TRBV9|once|TRBJ2-1
CASSVELENEQFF
TGTGCCAGCAGCGTAGAACTAGAAAATGAGCAGTTCTTC
>.|TRBV28|.|TRBJ1-3
CASQQGGNTIYF
TGTGCCAGCCAACAGGGAGGAAACACCATATATTTT
>.|TRBV6-2/TRBV6-3|.|TRBJ1-5
CASSYVQGNQPQHF
TGTGCCAGCAGTTACGTACAGGGAAATCAGCCCCAGCATTTT
>TRBD1|TRBV28|.|TRBJ2-7
CASAWPGQGFYEQYF
TGTGCCAGCGCCTGGCCGGGACAGGGGTTCTACGAGCAGTACTTC
>.|TRBV29-1|.|TRBJ2-2
CSVKLNTGELFF
TGCAGCGTTAAGCTAAACACCGGGGAGCTGTTTTTT
>.|TRBV3-1/TRBV3-2|.|TRBJ1-2
CASSGVYGYTF
TGTGCCAGCAGCGGAGTATATGGCTACACCTTC
>TRBD1|TRBV7-9|.|TRBJ2-1
CASSLGDREYTEQFF
TGTGCCAGCAGCTTGGGGGACAGGGAGTATACTGAGCAGTTCTTC
>.|TRBV9|.|TRBJ1-2
CASSVGQAANYGYTF
TGTGCCAGCAGCGTAGGGCAGGCAGCTAACTATGGCTACACCTTC
>.|TRBV5-1|.|TRBJ2-5
CASSLRPGGETQYF
TGCGCCAGCAGCTTGAGGCCAGGGGGGGAGACCCAGTACTTC
>.|TRBV18|.|TRBJ1-4
CASSPLTGDEKLFF
TGTGCCAGCTCACCACTGACCGGGGATGAAAAACTGTTTTTT
>.|TRBV6-4|.|TRBJ2-3
CASSQGDISDTQYF
TGTGCCAGCAGTCAAGGGGATATATCAGATACGCAGTATTTT
>.|TRBV27|.|TRBJ1-2
CASSPRGSNYGYTF
TGTGCCAGCAGTCCCAGGGGTTCTAACTATGGCTACACCTTC
>.|TRBV5-6|.|TRBJ1-6
CASSLAAGLNSPLHF
TGTGCCAGCAGCTTGGCGGCAGGTCTCAATTCACCCCTCCACTTT
>TRBD1|TRBV3-1/TRBV3-2|once|TRBJ1-2
CASSQQGALGYTF
TGTGCCAGCAGCCAACAGGGGGCGCTTGGCTACACCTTC
>.|TRBV11-2|.|TRBJ2-1
CASKSLGGKSYNEQFF
TGTGCCAGCAAATCTTTAGGGGGAAAGTCCTACAATGAGCAGTTCTTC
>TRBD1|TRBV11-2|.|TRBJ1-1
CASSRGGTGGNEAFF
TGTGCCAGCAGCCGCGGGGGGACAGGGGGCAATGAAGCTTTCTTT
>TRBD1|TRBV5-1|.|TRBJ1-2
CASSLGDRSHGYTF
TGCGCCAGCAGCTTGGGGGACAGGTCGCATGGCTACACCTTC
>TRBD1|TRBV10-3|.|TRBJ2-5
CAIRTGTDQETQYF
TGTGCCATCAGGACAGGGACGGACCAAGAGACCCAGTACTTC
>.|TRBV4-1|.|TRBJ2-7
CASSQVSGFYEQYF
TGCGCCAGCAGCCAAGTATCGGGTTTCTACGAGCAGTACTTC
>.|TRBV10-1|.|TRBJ2-7
CASRVKRSSYEQYF
TGCGCCAGCAGGGTAAAGCGGAGCTCCTACGAGCAGTACTTC
>.|TRBV7-2|.|TRBJ2-3
CASSRGRRDTQYF
TGTGCCAGCAGTCGAGGGCGGCGGGATACGCAGTATTTT
>TRBD2|TRBV10-2|.|TRBJ2-4
CASSDQRGDSIQYF
TGCGCCAGCAGTGACCAGCGGGGGGACTCTATTCAGTACTTC
>.|TRBV4-1|.|TRBJ1-1
CASSTVGGYTEAFF
TGCGCCAGCTCTACGGTGGGGGGATATACTGAAGCTTTCTTT
>TRBD1|TRBV7-2|.|TRBJ1-2
CASSRTGIGGYGYTF
TGTGCCAGCAGTCGGACAGGGATTGGGGGCTATGGCTACACCTTC
>.|TRBV7-6|.|TRBJ2-2
CASSSPGTFAGELFF
TGTGCCAGCAGCTCCCCCGGGACATTCGCCGGGGAGCTGTTTTTT
>TRBD1|TRBV5-4|.|TRBJ2-2
CASSLAGGASGELFF
TGTGCCAGCAGCTTGGCAGGGGGCGCCTCCGGGGAGCTGTTTTTT
>TRBD1|TRBV5-6|.|TRBJ1-2
CASSFTRTGGFGYTF
TGTGCCAGCAGCTTTACAAGGACAGGGGGGTTTGGCTACACCTTC
>TRBD1|TRBV6-1|once|TRBJ1-2
CASSEQPGQGSGYTF
TGTGCCAGCAGTGAACAGCCGGGACAGGGGAGCGGCTACACCTTC
>.|TRBV5-1|few|TRBJ1-1
CASSLVSGGGTEAFF
TGCGCCAGCAGCTTGGTGTCCGGGGGTGGGACTGAAGCTTTCTTT